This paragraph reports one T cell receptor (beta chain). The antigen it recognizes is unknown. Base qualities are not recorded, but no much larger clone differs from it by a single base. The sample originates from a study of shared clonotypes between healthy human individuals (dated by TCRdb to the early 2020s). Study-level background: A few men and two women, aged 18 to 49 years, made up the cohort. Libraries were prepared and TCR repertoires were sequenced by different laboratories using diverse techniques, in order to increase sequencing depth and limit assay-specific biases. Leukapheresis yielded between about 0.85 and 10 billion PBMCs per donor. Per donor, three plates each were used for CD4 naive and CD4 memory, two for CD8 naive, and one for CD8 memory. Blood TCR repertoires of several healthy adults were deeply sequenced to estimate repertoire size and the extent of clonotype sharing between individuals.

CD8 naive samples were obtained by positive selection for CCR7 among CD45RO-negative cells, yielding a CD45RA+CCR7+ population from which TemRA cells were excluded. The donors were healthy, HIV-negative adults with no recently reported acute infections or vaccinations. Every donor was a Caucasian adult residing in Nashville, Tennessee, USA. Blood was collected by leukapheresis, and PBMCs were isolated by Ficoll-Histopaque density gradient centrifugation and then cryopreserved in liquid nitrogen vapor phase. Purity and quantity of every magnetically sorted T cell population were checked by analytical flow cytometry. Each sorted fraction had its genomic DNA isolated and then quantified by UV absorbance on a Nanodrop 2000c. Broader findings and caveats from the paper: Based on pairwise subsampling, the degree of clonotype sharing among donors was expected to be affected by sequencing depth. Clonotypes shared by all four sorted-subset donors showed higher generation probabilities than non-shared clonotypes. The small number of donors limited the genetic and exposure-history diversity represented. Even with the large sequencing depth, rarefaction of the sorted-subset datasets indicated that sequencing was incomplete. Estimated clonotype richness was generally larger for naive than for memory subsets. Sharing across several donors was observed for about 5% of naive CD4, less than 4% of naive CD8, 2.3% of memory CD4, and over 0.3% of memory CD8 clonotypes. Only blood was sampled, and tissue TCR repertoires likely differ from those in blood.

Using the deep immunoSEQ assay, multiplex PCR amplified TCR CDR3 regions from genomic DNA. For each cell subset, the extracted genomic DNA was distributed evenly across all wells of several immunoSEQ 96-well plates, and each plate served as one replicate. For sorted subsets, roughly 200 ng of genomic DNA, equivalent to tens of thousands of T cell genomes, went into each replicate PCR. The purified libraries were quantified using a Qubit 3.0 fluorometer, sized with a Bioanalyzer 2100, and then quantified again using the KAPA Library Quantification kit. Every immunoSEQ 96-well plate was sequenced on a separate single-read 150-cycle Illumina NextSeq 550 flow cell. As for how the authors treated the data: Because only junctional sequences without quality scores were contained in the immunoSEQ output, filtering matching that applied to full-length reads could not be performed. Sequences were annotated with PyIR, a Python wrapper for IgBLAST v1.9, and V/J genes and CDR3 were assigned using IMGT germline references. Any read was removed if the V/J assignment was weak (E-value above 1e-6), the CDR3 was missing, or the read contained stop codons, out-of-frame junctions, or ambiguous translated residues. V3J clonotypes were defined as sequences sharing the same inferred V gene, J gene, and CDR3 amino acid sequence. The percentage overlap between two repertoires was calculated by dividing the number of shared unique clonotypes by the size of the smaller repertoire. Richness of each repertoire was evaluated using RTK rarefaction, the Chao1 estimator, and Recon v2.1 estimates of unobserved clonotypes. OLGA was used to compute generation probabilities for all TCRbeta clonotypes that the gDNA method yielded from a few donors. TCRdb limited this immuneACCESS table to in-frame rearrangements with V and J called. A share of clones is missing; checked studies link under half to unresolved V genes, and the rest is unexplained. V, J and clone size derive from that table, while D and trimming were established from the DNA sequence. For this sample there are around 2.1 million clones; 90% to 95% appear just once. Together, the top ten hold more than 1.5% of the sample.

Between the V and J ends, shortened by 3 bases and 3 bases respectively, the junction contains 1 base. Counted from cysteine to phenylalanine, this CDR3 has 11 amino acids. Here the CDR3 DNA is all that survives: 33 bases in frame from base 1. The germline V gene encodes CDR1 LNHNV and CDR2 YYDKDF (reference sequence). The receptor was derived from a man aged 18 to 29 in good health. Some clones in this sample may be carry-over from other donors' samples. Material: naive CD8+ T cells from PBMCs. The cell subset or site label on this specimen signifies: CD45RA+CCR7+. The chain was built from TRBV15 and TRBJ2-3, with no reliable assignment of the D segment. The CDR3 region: CATSSTDTQYF. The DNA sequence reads TGTGCCACCAGCAGTACAGATACGCAGTATTTT.